Below are 15 T cell receptor beta chains sequenced from a single sample in a study of T cell repertoires in cytomegalovirus infection. TCRdb re-derived calls from the reads in MiXCR, one entry per CDR3 protein. Among around 300,000 distinct CDR3 sequences, around 20% were seen once, and the ten largest hold approximately 20%. For these TCRs, the target antigens are not known. This specimen was cultured PBMCs, taken from culture after CMV antigen stimulation. The receptors originated from a human donor in good health (CMV status not recorded). Some clones in this sample may be carry-over from other donors' samples.

The rearrangement links TRBV4-3 to TRBJ2-7; no firm D call. CDR1 is LGHNA, CDR2 YSLEER, per germline. V gave up 1 base and J gave up 0 bases, with 13 bases separating them. The CDR3 sequence is 16 residues long. The CDR3 region is CASSQVPLPSSYEQYF. The CDR3 DNA reads TGCGCCAGCAGCCAAGTACCGCTGCCTAGCTCCTACGAGCAGTACTTC.

The chain joins TRBV7-4 to TRBJ1-2; tentatively, D is TRBD1 (5 bases). Looked up from germline, CDR1 is SGHVT and CDR2 is SQSDAQ. The V gene lost 8 bases and the J gene lost 5 bases, with 15 bases spanning the gap. This CDR3 spans 13 amino acids. As DNA, the CDR3 is TGTGCCAGCGAAGGGGAGAGCGAGTATGGCTACACCTTC. Amino acids: CASEGESEYGYTF.

This clonotype has just a few counts. The chain combines TRBV27 with TRBJ2-3, with no clear D. The CDR3 spans 13 residues. Trimming cost V 0 bases and J 2 bases, with 3 bases left between them. Germline V gene data show CDR1 as MNHEY and CDR2 as SMNVEV (reference sequence). CDR3: CASSLSITDTQYF. The DNA for the CDR3 is TGTGCCAGCAGTTTATCGATCACAGATACGCAGTATTTT.

The V gene is TRBV20-1, the J gene TRBJ2-5; 7 bases fit TRBD2. J was trimmed by 0 bases and V by 3 bases; bases with no gene match: 7. This CDR3 is built from 15 residues. The germline V gene encodes CDR1 DFQATT and CDR2 SNEGSKA (reference sequence). The CDR3 DNA reads as TGCAGTGCTAGTGGACTAGGAGGGTACCAAGAGACCCAGTACTTC. It is translated as CSASGLGGYQETQYF.

This clonotype was observed at least ten times. The chain carries TRBV7-2 and TRBJ2-1; TRBD1 might be the D (6 bases). CDR1 and CDR2 (germline): SGHTA, FQGNSA. The length of the CDR3 is 13 residues. Trimming stripped 5 bases from V and 5 bases from J, with 10 bases between. The CDR3 is CASSQGPHNEQFF. The DNA of the CDR3 is TGTGCCAGCAGCCAGGGGCCCCACAATGAGCAGTTCTTC.

This chain connects TRBV12-3 or TRBV12-4 to TRBJ1-2; D is unresolved. The CDR3 runs 13 residues. V was trimmed by 5 bases and J by 6 bases, leaving 13 bases between them. This chain's CDR3 is CASSKTATHGYTF. The DNA of the CDR3 is TGTGCCAGCAGTAAAACAGCTACCCATGGCTACACCTTC.

This clonotype came up many times. The CDR3 region has the DNA TGTGCCATCCGCCGGGACAACTCCTACGAGCAGTACGTC. Encoded protein: CAIRRDNSYEQYV. This chain connects TRBV6-1 to TRBJ2-7; D perhaps matches TRBD1 (6 bases). Trimming took off 10 bases at V and 0 bases at J, with 13 bases between the two ends. In germline, CDR1 is MNHNS, CDR2 SASEGT. This CDR3 has 13 amino acids.

This sequence joins TRBV24-1 and TRBJ1-4; 7 bases match TRBD1. This CDR3 spans 15 amino acids. CDR1 and CDR2 (germline): KGHDR, SFDVKD. The V segment lost 4 bases and the J segment 8 bases; nucleotides outside the gene matches: 9. Here the CDR3 DNA reads TGTGCCACCAGTGAAACCGGGACAGCGGGAGAAAAACTGTTTTTT. As protein: CATSETGTAGEKLFF.

This clonotype occurred a few times. This chain connects TRBV20-1 to TRBJ1-1; 8 nucleotides match TRBD1. The J segment lost 4 bases and the V segment lost 4 bases, leaving 2 bases of the junction unmatched. Germline CDR1 DFQATT, CDR2 SNEGSKA (reference sequence). The CDR3 is made up of 12 amino acids. CDR3 amino acids: CSANRGGTEAFF. Written as DNA, the CDR3 is TGCAGTGCTAACAGGGGGGGCACTGAAGCTTTCTTT.

The CDR3 here is CSASSQREGETQYF. The CDR3, as DNA: TGCAGTGCTAGTTCGCAGCGGGAGGGTGAGACCCAGTACTTC. This chain links TRBV20-1 with TRBJ2-5, with TRBD2 matching 10 bases. The V gene's germline CDR1 is DFQATT and CDR2 SNEGSKA (reference sequence). V shed 3 bases and J 5 bases; nucleotides not matched to a gene: 6. The CDR3 totals 14 residues.

Ten or more counts support this clonotype. The chain is built from TRBV7-8 and TRBJ2-1, with D tentatively TRBD2 (6 bases). V lost 5 bases and J 4 bases, leaving 18 bases between the germline ends. This CDR3 region has 16 residues. CDR1 is SGHVS and CDR2 is FQNEAQ in the germline V gene. CDR3 region: CASSPSGLEGYNEQFF. CDR3 nucleotides: TGTGCCAGCAGCCCCTCCGGACTGGAGGGTTACAATGAGCAGTTCTTC.

V is TRBV6-1 and J is TRBJ1-4; D is undetermined. There are 11 residues in the CDR3. The ends were cut back, 8 bases at V and 8 bases at J, with 9 bases in the middle. The germline V gene encodes CDR1 MNHNS and CDR2 SASEGT. The CDR3 protein is CASELGEKLFF. As DNA, the CDR3 is TGTGCCAGCGAACTAGGGGAAAAACTGTTTTTT.

This clonotype was seen a handful of times. The V and J genes are TRBV6-1 and TRBJ1-6, with D maybe TRBD1 (6 bases). Trimming shortened V by 5 bases and J by 17 bases, and 19 bases separated the two germline ends. The germline gives CDR1 MNHNS, CDR2 SASEGT. The CDR3 totals 13 residues. The CDR3 DNA sequence: TGTGCCAGCAGTTTCCTACAGGGTCGGCCGATCCACTTT. It yields the protein CASSFLQGRPIHF.

V and J are TRBV18 and TRBJ2-1; D gene ambiguous. CDR1 is KGHSH, CDR2 LQKENI, per germline. V lost 8 bases, J lost 0 bases, and 14 bases lay in between. This CDR3 is 15 amino acids long. CDR3 residues: CASAPSLSSYNEQFF. CDR3 nucleotides: TGTGCCAGCGCCCCATCCTTGAGCTCCTACAATGAGCAGTTCTTC.

This clonotype was recorded many times. V and J are TRBV7-2 and TRBJ2-2, with D maybe TRBD2 (6 bases). The V and J ends lost 5 bases and 1 base respectively, with 14 bases between them. CDR1 is SGHTA, CDR2 FQGNSA, per germline. The CDR3 contains 16 residues. CDR3 DNA: TGTGCCAGCAGCCGGTGGACTATTCTGAACACCGGGGAGCTGTTTTTT. Encoded protein: CASSRWTILNTGELFF.